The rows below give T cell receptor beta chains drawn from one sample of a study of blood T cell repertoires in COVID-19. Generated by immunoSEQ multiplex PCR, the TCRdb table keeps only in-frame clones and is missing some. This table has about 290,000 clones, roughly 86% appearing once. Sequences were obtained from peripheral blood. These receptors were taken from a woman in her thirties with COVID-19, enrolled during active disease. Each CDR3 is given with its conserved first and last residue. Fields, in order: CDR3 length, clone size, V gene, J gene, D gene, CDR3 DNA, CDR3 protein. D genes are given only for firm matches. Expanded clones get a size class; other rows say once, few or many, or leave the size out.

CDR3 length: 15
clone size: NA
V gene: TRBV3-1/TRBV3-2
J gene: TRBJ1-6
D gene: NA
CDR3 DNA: TGTGCCAGCAGCCAAGTGAGCAGGGGATATTCACCCCTCCACTTT
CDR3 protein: CASSQVSRGYSPLHF

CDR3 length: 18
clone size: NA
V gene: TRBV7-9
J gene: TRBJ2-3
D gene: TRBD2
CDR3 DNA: TGTGCCACTTTAGGAGAGCTCTTGAGCGGGGGGAGCACAGATACGCAGTATTTT
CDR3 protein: CATLGELLSGGSTDTQYF

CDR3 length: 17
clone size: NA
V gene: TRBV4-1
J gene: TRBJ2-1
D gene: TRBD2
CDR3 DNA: TGCGCCAGCAGCCATATTAGGGGCGCGGGGGGGCACAATGAGCAGTTCTTC
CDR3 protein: CASSHIRGAGGHNEQFF

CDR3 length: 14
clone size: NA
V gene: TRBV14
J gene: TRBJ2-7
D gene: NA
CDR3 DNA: TGTGCCAGCAGCAAGAAAGGCTCCCTAGTCGAGCAGTACTTC
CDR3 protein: CASSKKGSLVEQYF

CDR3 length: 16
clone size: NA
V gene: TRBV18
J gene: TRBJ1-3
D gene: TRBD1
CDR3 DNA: TGTGCCAGCTCACCGCGAAACAGGGGGCCTGGAAACACCATATATTTT
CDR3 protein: CASSPRNRGPGNTIYF

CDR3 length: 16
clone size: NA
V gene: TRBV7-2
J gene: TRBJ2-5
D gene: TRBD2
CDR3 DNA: TGTGCCAGCAGCAGATTAGTTAGCGGGGCCAAAGAGACCCAGTACTTC
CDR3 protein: CASSRLVSGAKETQYF

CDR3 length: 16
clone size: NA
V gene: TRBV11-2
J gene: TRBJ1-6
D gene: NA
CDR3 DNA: TGTGCCAGCAGCGAAATCCAGGGATCCTATAATTCACCCCTCCACTTT
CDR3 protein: CASSEIQGSYNSPLHF

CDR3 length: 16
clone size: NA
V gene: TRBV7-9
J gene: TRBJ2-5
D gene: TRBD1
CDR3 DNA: TGTGCCAGCAGCTCAACGCCGGGACAGGGTGAAGAGACCCAGTACTTC
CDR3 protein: CASSSTPGQGEETQYF

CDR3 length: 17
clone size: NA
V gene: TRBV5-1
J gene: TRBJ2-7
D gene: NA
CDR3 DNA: TGCGCCAGCAGCTGGCCTGTGAGGGACACTTACTCCTACGAGCAGTACTTC
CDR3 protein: CASSWPVRDTYSYEQYF

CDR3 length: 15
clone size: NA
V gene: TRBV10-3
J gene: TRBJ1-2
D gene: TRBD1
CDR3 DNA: TGTGCCATCAGTTCCGACAGGGCTACTAACTATGGCTACACCTTC
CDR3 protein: CAISSDRATNYGYTF

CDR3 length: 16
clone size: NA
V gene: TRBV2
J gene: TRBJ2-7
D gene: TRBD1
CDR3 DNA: TGTGCCAGCTGTAGACAGGGGGGTACGAGCTCCTACGAGCAGTACTTC
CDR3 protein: CASCRQGGTSSYEQYF

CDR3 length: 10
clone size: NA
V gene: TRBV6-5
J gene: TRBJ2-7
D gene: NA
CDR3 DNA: TGTGCCGGGGGCTGGCCCGAGCAGTACTTC
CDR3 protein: CAGGWPEQYF

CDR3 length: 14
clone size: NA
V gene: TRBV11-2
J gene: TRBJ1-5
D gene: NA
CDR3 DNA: TGTGCCAGCAGTTCGCAGGTCGGCAATCAGCCCCAGCATTTT
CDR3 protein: CASSSQVGNQPQHF

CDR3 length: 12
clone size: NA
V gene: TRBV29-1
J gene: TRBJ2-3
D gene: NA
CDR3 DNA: TGCAGCGTGGATTGGACAGCAGATACGCAGTATTTT
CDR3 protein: CSVDWTADTQYF

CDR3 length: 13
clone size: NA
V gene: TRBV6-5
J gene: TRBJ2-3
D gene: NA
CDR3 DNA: TGTGCCAGCCACGGGTCTAGCACAGATACGCAGTATTTT
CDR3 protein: CASHGSSTDTQYF

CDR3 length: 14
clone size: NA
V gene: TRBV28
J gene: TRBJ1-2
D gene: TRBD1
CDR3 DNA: TGTGCCAGCAATACCGACAGGGCTTACTATGGCTACACCTTC
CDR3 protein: CASNTDRAYYGYTF

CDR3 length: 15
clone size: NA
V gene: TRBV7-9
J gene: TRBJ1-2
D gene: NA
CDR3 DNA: TGTGCCAGCAGCTTAGTCGACAGTACTGTTTATGGCTACACCTTC
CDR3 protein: CASSLVDSTVYGYTF

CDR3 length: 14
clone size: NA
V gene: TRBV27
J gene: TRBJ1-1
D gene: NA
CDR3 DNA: TGTGCCAGCAGCCCCGTGGGGGGGCACACTGAAGCTTTCTTT
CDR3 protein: CASSPVGGHTEAFF

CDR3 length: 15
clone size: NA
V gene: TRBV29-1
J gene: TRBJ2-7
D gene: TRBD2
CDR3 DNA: TGCAGCGTTGAAGATAGGAGCGGGGTAGGTACCGAGCAGTACTTC
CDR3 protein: CSVEDRSGVGTEQYF

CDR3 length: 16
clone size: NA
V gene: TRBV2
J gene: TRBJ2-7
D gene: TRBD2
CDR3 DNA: TGTGCCAGCAGCGATGGACTAGCGGGGCCCTCCTACGAGCAGTACTTC
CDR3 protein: CASSDGLAGPSYEQYF

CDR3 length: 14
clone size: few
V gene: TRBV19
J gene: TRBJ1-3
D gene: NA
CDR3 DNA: TGTGCCAGTAGTCTTGGGAGAGCTGGAAACACCATATATTTT
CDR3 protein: CASSLGRAGNTIYF

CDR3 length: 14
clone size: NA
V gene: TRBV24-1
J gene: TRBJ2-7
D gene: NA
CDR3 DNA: TGTGCCACCAGTGGAGGGACAAATCCCCACGAGCAGTACTTC
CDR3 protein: CATSGGTNPHEQYF

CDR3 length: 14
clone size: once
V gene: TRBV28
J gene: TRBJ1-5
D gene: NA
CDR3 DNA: TGTGCCAGCAGTTTACTCCCGAGTGGTCAGCCCCAGCATTTT
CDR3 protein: CASSLLPSGQPQHF

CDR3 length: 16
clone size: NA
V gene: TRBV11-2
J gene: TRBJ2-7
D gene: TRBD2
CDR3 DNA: TGTGCCAGCAGCCCGTACGTGGGGGGGGGTAGAAACGAGCAGTACTTC
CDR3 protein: CASSPYVGGGRNEQYF

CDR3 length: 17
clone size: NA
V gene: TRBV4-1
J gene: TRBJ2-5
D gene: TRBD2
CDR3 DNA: TGCGCCAGCAGCCAAGACCCTTACGGGGGGGCTAAAGAGACCCAGTACTTC
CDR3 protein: CASSQDPYGGAKETQYF

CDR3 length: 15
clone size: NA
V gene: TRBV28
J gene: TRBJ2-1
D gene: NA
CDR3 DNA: TGTGCCAGCAGTTTTGGGGGCTATTCCTACAATGAGCAGTTCTTC
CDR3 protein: CASSFGGYSYNEQFF

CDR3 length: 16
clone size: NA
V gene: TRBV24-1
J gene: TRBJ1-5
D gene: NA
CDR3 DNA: TGTGCCACCAGTGATTTCGGGAGAAACAGGAATCAGCCCCAGCATTTT
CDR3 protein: CATSDFGRNRNQPQHF

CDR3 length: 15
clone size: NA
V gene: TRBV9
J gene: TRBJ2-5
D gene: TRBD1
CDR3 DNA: TGTGCCAGCAGCTCTCAGGGGGCTCTCGGGGAGACCCAGTACTTC
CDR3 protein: CASSSQGALGETQYF

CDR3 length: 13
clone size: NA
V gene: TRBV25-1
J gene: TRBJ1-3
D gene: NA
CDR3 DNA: TGTGCCAGCAGTGTACACTCTGGAAACACCATATATTTT
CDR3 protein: CASSVHSGNTIYF

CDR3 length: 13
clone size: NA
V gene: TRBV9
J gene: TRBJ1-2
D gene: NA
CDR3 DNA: TGTGCCAGCAGCCGGGACTTTAGCTATGGCTACACCTTC
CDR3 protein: CASSRDFSYGYTF

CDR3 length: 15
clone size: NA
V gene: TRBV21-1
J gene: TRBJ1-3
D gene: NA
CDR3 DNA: TGTGCCAGCATCCCGGGAGGGGGGGCTGGAAACACCATATATTTT
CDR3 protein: CASIPGGGAGNTIYF

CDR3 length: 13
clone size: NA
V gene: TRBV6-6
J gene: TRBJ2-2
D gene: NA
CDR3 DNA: TGTGCCAGCAGTTACCCTTCCCCCGTGGAGCTGTTTTTT
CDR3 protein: CASSYPSPVELFF

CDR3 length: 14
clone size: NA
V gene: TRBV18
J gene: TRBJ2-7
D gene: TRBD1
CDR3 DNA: TGTGCCAGCTCAACCGGGACAGGGACCTACGAGCAGTACTTC
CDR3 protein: CASSTGTGTYEQYF

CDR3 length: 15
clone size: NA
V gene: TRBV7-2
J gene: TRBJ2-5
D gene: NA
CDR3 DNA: TGTGCCAGCAGCTCAGGGTGGAGGGGCCAAGAGACCCAGTACTTC
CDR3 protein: CASSSGWRGQETQYF

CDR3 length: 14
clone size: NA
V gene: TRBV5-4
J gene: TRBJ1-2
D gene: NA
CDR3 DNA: TGTGCCAGCAGCTTGCCCAATTCTAACTATGGCTACACCTTC
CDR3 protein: CASSLPNSNYGYTF

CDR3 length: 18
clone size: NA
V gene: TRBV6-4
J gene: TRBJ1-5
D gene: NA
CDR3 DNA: TGTGCCAGCAGTGACGAGGCGTTGGGAGTTCGTAGCAATCAGCCCCAGCATTTT
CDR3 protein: CASSDEALGVRSNQPQHF

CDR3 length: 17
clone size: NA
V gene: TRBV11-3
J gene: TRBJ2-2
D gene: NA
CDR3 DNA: TGTGCCAGCAGCTTCCGCGGGGGCCGTCCTGGTCCCGGGGAGCTGTTTTTT
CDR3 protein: CASSFRGGRPGPGELFF

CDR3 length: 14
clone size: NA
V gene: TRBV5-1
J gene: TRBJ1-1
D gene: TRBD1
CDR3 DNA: TGCGCCAGCAGAAATGAGGGGGCCAGCACTGAAGCTTTCTTT
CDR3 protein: CASRNEGASTEAFF

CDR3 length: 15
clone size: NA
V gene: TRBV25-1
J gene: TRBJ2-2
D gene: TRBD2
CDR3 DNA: TGTGCCAGCAGCCCTAGCGGGGGGGACACCGGGGAGCTGTTTTTT
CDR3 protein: CASSPSGGDTGELFF

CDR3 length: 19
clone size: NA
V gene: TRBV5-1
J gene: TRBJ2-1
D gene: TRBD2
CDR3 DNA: TGCGCCAACAGCCCTGCGCCTGCTAGCGGGCCGCGGACCTACAATGAGCAGTTCTTC
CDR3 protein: CANSPAPASGPRTYNEQFF

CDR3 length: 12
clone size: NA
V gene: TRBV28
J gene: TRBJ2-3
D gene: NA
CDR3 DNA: TGTGCCAGCAGGAAACTAGGCGACGAGCAGTATTTT
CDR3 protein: CASRKLGDEQYF

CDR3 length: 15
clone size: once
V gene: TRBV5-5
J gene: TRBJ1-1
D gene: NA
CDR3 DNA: TGTGCCAGCAGCTTGTGGCGGGAGAGAAACACTGAAGCTTTCTTT
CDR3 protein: CASSLWRERNTEAFF

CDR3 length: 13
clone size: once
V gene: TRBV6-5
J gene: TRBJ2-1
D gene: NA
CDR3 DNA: TGTGCCACCGAAGCCAACGGTGTCCATGAGCAGTTCTTC
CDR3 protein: CATEANGVHEQFF

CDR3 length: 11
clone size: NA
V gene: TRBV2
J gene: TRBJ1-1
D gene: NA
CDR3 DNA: TGTGCCAGCCTCCGGCGGACTGAAGCTTTCTTT
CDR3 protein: CASLRRTEAFF

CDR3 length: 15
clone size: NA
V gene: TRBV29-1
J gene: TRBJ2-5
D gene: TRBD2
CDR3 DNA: TGCAGCGTCCGAAAGGGACTAGCGGGGGTCAAGACCCAGTACTTC
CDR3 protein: CSVRKGLAGVKTQYF

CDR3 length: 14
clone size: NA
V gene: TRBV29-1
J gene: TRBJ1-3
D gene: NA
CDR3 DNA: TGCAGCGTAGCCCTTCTAGCCTCTGGAAACACCATATATTTT
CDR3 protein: CSVALLASGNTIYF

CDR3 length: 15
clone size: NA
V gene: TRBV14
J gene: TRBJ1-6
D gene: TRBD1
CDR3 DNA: TGTGCCAGCAGCCGACTAAACAGGGGGCGTTCACCCCTCCACTTT
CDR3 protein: CASSRLNRGRSPLHF

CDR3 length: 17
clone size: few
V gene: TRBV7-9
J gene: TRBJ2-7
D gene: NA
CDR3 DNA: TGTGCCAGCAGCCAGGGGACATTACCCCCGCTTTCCTACGAGCAGTACTTC
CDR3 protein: CASSQGTLPPLSYEQYF

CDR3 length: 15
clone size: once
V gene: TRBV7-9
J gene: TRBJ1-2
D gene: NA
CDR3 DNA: TGTGCCAGCAGTTGGGGAGAAGAAGCTAACTATGGCTACACCTTC
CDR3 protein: CASSWGEEANYGYTF

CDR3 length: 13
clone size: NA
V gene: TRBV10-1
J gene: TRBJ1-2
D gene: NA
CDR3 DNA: TGCGCCAGCAGTCGGTCCGAGAACTATGGCTACACCTTC
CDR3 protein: CASSRSENYGYTF

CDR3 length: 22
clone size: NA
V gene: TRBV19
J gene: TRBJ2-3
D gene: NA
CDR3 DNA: TGTGCCAGTAGTATACCGCAGCGAAGAGGCCCAGGGAATCGGGCTAGCACAGATACGCAGTATTTT
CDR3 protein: CASSIPQRRGPGNRASTDTQYF